This T cell receptor (beta chain) was sequenced during a study of relationships among human T cell subsets (dated by TCRdb to the early 2010s). Notes on the research overall: Eight distinct blood T cell populations were sequenced: pan T, CD8 cytotoxic, regulatory, Th1, Th2, naive plus transitional, activated and memory cells.

A remark on this clonotype: No cognate antigen has been identified for it. No quality values exist for individual bases; no much larger clone is one base distant.

From a lookup of the germline V gene (reference sequence), CDR1 and CDR2 are MNHEY and SMNVEV. The CDR3 sequence holds 17 residues, the cysteine and phenylalanine included. Only CDR3 DNA remains: 51 bases, in frame from the first base. Cut back by 5 bases and 3 bases, the V and J ends lie 22 bases apart. The CD4+CD25-CD294- flow-through remaining after the CD25, CD56 and CD294 bead selections was collected as Th1 cells. To isolate the T cell subsets, Miltenyi superparamagnetic beads coated with subset-specific monoclonal antibodies were used. All T cell populations were isolated from peripheral blood. Whole blood was subjected to Ficoll separation to obtain mononuclear cells, from which monocytes were subsequently depleted using anti-CD14 microbeads. Right after isolation, the cell populations were resuspended in RNAprotect reagent. What the research found in general, with its limitations: The substantial sharing of CDR3s among Th1, Th2 and regulatory T cells was interpreted as suggesting that cell fate choices are stochastic. The bead-based sorting was unable to rule out the presence of a CD4+CD8+ double-positive population. No statistically significant differences in V, D and J usage, CDR3 length or N-nucleotide additions were observed among the seven subsets. While more than 60% of CD8+ cytotoxic sequences came from clones with more than 100 reads, the regulatory and Th2 subsets had few clones of that kind.

Libraries were built with multiplex PCR. The data were produced on a 454 GS FLX. TCR alpha and beta CDR3 regions were amplified from mRNA by semiquantitative ARM-PCR. ARM-PCR used tagged nested gene-specific primers, after which communal superprimers carried out exponential amplification. Before the second amplification round was performed on first-round PCR products, the nested primers were removed by exonuclease. The amplicons were sequenced on the 454 platform, which can rapidly sequence millions of DNA fragments without cloning bias. A read mappable to both V and J germline segments was defined as an effective read. On the study's bioinformatics: IRmap was used to assign reads to germline V, D and J segments, relying on pyromap, a Smith-Waterman modification adapted to 454 sequencing errors. Cutoffs set at the 99th percentile of alignment scores from simulated random sequences were applied to filter D-beta assignments. The amino acids between the conserved V-segment Y[YFLI]C motif and the J-segment [FW]GXGT motif were defined as CDR3. Repertoire diversity was estimated with a compound Poisson process model previously applied to large-scale EST data. A cross-contamination detection procedure was applied to argue against sample contamination as the source of shared CDR3s. TCRdb's own reprocessing of the public reads used fastp at Q25 and MiXCR and kept productive beta chains. Identical CDR3 protein sequences are pooled into one entry, listed with their most common genes and DNA. What appears here as the V and J calls and clone size reflects TCRdb's work, not the paper's. The sample table lists roughly 13,000 distinct CDR3 sequences, roughly 62% of them with a count of one. 25% to 30% of the sample is taken by the ten largest.

The receptor was isolated from a man between 35 and 55 years old in good health. The sequence joins TRBV27 to TRBJ2-5; the D segment could be TRBD1, given 5 matching bases. Source material: CD4+ Th1 cells sorted from blood. The sample's cell subset or site, from its label and the paper: CD4+CD25-CD294- T helper 1 cells. The bases read TGTGCCAGCAGTAAGGTGTCAACAGGATCATTAAAAGAGACCCAGTACTTC. This encodes CASSKVSTGSLKETQYF.